This T cell receptor beta chain emerged from a study of T cell repertoires in cytomegalovirus infection (dated 2019 in TCRdb). Looking at the study overall: The HLA type of each donor mattered for the analysis, because public TCR beta signatures pointed to carriage of CMV infection along with the matching HLA type.

The sequencer listed for this sample is Illumina HiSeq 1500. Using fastp at Q25 and MiXCR, TCRdb reprocessed the public reads and kept productive beta chains. Rows are combined by CDR3 protein, so each entry shows the most common genes and DNA. Recorded for this sample are around 330,000 distinct CDR3 sequences; 15% to 20% of them occurred a single time. The leading ten clones occupy about 12% of the sample. The germline V gene gives CDR1 as SGHRS and CDR2 as YFSETQ. CDR3 length: 18 amino acids, cysteine to phenylalanine. The DNA shown is the 54-base CDR3, in frame from base 1. Trimming accounts for 4 bases at V and 4 bases at J, while the number of junction bases matched to no gene is 14. Turning to this clonotype: The antigen it binds to is not known. It has no much larger one-base neighbor in the sample; base qualities were not kept.

Points the paper makes about the study in general: Carriers of CMV infection plus the relevant HLA type were discriminated by the cumulative frequency of public TCR beta family members in the study cohort and in an independent roughly 400-donor cohort. The ex vivo response was dominated by HLA-C-restricted CMV-specific TCR beta clonotypes, which also provided the single most frequent clonotype in two of eight donors.

The rearrangement combines TRBV5-1 with TRBJ2-5; 12 nucleotides in the junction match TRBD2. This sequence was found in a human donor in good health (CMV status not recorded). Some clones in this sample may be carry-over from other donors' samples. The sequenced sample consisted of PBMCs. CDR3 reads: CASSLRSWTSGAVETQYF. The sequenced DNA is TGCGCCAGCAGCCTCCGTTCCTGGACTAGCGGGGCGGTAGAGACCCAGTACTTC.